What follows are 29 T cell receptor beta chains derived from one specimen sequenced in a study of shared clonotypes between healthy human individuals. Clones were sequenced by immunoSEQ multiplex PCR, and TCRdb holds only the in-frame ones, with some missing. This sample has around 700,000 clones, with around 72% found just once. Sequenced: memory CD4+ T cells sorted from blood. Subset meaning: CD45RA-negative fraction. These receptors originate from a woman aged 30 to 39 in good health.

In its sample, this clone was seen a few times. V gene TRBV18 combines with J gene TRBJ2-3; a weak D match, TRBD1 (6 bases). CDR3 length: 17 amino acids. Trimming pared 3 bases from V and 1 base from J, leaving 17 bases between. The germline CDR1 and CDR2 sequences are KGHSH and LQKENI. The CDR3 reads CASSPTSRGRGTDTQYF. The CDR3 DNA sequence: TGTGCCAGCTCACCCACCTCCAGGGGACGGGGCACAGATACGCAGTATTTT.

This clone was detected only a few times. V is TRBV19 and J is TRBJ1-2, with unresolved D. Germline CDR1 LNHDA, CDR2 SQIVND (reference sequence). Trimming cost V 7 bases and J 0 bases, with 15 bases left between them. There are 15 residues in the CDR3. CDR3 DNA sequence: TGTGCCAGTACCCCCGACCCCGGAGCTAACTATGGCTACACCTTC. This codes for CASTPDPGANYGYTF. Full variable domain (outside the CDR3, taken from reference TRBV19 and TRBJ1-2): DGGITQSPKYLFRKEGQNVTLSCEQNLNHDAMYWYRQDPGQGLRLIYYSQIVNDFQKGDIAEGYSVSREKKESFPLTVTSAQKNPTAFYLCASTPDPGANYGYTFGSGTRLTVV.

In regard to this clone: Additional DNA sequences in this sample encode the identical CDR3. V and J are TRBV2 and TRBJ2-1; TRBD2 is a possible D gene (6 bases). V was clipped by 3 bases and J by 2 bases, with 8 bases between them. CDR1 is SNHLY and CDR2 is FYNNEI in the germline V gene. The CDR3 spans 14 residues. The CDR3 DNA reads TGTGCCAGCAGTGAGTTAGCGGCCTACAATGAGCAGTTCTTC. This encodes CASSELAAYNEQFF.

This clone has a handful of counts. CDR3 nucleotide sequence: TGTGCCACCAGCAGCCCGACAGGATGGAACACTGAAGCTTTCTTT. Its translation: CATSSPTGWNTEAFF. The rearrangement joins TRBV15 to TRBJ1-1; D perhaps matches TRBD1 (6 bases). In germline, CDR1 is LNHNV, CDR2 YYDKDF (reference sequence). The CDR3 contains 15 residues. The V and J ends lost 3 bases and 1 base respectively, with 12 bases between them.

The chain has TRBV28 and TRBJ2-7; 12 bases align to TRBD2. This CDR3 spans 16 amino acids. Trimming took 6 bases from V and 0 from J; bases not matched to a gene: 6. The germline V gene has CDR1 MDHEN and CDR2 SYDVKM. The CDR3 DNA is TGTGCCAGCAGCAACGGACTAGCGGGAAACTCCTACGAGCAGTACTTC. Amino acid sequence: CASSNGLAGNSYEQYF.

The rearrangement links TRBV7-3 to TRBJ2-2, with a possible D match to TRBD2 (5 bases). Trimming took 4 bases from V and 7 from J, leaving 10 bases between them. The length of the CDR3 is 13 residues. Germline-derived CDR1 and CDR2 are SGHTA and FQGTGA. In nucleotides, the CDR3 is TGTGCCAGCAGCTCCACGGGGAACGGGGAGCTGTTTTTT. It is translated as CASSSTGNGELFF.

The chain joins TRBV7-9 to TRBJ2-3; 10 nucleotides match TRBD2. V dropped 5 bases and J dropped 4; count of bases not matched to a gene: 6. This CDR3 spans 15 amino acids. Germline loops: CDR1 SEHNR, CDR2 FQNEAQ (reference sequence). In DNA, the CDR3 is TGTGCCAGCAGCACCCCTACTAGCGGGGCAGATACGCAGTATTTT. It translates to CASSTPTSGADTQYF.

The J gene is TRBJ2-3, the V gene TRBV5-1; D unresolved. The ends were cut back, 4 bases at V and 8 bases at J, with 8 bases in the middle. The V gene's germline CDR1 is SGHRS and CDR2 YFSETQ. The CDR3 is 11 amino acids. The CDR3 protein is CASSHGGTQYF. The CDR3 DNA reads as TGCGCCAGCAGCCATGGCGGTACGCAGTATTTT.

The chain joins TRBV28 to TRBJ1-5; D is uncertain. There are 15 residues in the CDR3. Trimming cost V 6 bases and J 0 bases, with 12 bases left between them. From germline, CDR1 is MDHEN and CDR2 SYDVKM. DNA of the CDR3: TGTGCCAGCAGGCCGGGTGGATTTAGCAATCAGCCCCAGCATTTT. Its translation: CASRPGGFSNQPQHF. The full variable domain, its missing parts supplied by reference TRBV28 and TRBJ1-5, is DVKVTQSSRYLVKRTGEKVFLECVQDMDHENMFWYRQDPGLGLRLIYFSYDVKMKEKGDIPEGYSVSREKKERFSLILESASTNQTSMYLCASRPGGFSNQPQHFGDGTRLSIL.

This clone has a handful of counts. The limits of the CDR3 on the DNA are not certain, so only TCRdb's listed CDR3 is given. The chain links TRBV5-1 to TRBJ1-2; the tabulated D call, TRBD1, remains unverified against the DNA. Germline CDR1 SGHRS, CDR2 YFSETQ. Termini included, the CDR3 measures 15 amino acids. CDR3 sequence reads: CASSYTQGSTLGYTF.

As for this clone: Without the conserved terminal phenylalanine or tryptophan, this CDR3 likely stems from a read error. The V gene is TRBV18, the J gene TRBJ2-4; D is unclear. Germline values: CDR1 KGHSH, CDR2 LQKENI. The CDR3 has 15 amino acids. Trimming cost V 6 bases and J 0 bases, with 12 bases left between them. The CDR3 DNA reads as TGTGCCAGCTCTCCGGAGAGCCTAGCCAAAAACATTCAGTACCTC. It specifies CASSPESLAKNIQYL.

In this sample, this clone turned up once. The CDR3 is CASRAAGGTSGYEQYF. The DNA of the CDR3 is TGCGCCAGCAGGGCCGCAGGCGGGACTAGCGGGTACGAGCAGTACTTC. The rearrangement joins TRBV5-1 to TRBJ2-7; 12 bases agree with TRBD2. Germline-derived CDR1 and CDR2 are SGHRS and YFSETQ. This CDR3 is built from 16 residues. The ends lost 5 bases at V and 4 bases at J; junction bases unmatched: 10.

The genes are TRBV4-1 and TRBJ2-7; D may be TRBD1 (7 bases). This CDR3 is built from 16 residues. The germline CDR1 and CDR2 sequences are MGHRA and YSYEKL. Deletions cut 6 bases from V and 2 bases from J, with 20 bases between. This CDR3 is CASRKTGASAPYEQYF. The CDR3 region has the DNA TGCGCCAGCAGGAAAACAGGGGCTAGCGCGCCCTACGAGCAGTACTTC.

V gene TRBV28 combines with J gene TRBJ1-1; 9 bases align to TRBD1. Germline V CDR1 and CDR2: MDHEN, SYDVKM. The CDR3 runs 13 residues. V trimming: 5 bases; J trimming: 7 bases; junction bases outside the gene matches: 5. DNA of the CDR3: TGTGCCAGCAGTCTACGGGACAGGGTTGAAGCTTTCTTT. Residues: CASSLRDRVEAFF.

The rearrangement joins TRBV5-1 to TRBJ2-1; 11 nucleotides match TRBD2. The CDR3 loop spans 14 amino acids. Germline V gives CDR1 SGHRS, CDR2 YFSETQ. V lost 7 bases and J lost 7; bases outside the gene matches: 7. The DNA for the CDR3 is TGCGCCAGCCTGCCTGGGACTAGCGGTAATGAGCAGTTCTTC. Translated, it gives CASLPGTSGNEQFF. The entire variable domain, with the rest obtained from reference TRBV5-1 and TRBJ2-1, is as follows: KAGVTQTPRYLIKTRGQQVTLSCSPISGHRSVSWYQQTPGQGLQFLFEYFSETQRNKGNFPGRFSGRQFSNSRSEMNVSTLELGDSALYLCASLPGTSGNEQFFGPGTRLTVL.

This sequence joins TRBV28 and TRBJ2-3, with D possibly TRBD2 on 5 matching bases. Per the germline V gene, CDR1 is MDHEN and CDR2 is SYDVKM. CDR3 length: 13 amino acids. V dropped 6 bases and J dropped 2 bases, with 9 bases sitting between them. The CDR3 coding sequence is TGTGCCAGCAGGGACTCTAACACAGATACGCAGTATTTT. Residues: CASRDSNTDTQYF.

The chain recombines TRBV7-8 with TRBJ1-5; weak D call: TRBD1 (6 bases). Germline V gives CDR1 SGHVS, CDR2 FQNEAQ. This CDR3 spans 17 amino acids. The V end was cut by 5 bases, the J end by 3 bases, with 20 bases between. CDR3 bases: TGTGCCAGCAGCCCAACCCTAATTCGGGGGGCCAATCAGCCCCAGCATTTT. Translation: CASSPTLIRGANQPQHF. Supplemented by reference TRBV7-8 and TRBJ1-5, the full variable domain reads GAGVSQSPRYKVAKRGQDVALRCDPISGHVSLFWYQQALGQGPEFLTYFQNEAQLDKSGLPSDRFFAERPEGSVSTLKIQRTQQEDSAVYLCASSPTLIRGANQPQHFGDGTRLSIL.

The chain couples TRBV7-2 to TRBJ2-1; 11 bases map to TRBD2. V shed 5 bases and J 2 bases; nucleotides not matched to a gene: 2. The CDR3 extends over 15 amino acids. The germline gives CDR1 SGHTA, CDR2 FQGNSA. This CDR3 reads CASSPTSGAYNEQFF. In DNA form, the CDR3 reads TGTGCCAGCAGCCCGACTAGCGGGGCCTACAATGAGCAGTTCTTC.

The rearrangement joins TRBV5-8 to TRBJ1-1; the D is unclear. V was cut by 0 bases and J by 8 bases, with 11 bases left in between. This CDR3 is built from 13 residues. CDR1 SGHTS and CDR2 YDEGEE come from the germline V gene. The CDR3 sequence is CASSLVGIVEAFF. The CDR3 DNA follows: TGTGCCAGCAGCTTGGTAGGGATCGTGGAAGCTTTCTTT.

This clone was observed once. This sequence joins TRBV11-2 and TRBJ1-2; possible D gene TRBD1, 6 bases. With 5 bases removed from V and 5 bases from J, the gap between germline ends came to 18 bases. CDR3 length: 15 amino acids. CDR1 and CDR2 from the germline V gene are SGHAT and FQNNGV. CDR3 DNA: TGTGCCAGCAGCCCGACCCCGGACAGCCGTTATGGCTACACCTTC. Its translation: CASSPTPDSRYGYTF. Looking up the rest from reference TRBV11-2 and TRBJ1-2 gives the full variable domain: EAGVAQSPRYKIIEKRQSVAFWCNPISGHATLYWYQQILGQGPKLLIQFQNNGVVDDSQLPKDRFSAERLKGVDSTLKIQPAKLEDSAVYLCASSPTPDSRYGYTFGSGTRLTVV.

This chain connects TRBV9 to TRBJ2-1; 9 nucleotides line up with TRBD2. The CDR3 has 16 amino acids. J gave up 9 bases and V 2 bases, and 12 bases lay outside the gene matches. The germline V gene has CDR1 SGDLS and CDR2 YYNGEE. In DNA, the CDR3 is TGTGCCAGCAGCGTCGGACGGGGACTAGCTGGTGGTGAGCAGTTCTTC. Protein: CASSVGRGLAGGEQFF. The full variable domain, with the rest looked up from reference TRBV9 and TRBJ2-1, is DSGVTQTPKHLITATGQRVTLRCSPRSGDLSVYWYQQSLDQGLQFLIQYYNGEERAKGNILERFSAQQFPDLHSELNLSSLELGDSALYFCASSVGRGLAGGEQFFGPGTRLTVL.

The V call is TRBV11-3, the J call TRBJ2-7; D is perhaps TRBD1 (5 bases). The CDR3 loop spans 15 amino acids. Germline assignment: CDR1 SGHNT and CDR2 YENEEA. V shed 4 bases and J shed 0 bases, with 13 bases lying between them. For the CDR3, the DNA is TGTGCCAGCAGCTCAGGGCAGGGATACTCCTACGAGCAGTACTTC. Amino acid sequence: CASSSGQGYSYEQYF.

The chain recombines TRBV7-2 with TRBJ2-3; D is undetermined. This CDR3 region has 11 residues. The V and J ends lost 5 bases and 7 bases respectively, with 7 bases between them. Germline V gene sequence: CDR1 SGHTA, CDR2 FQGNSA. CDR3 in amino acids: CASSPGYTQYF. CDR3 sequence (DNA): TGTGCCAGCAGCCCTGGGTATACGCAGTATTTT.

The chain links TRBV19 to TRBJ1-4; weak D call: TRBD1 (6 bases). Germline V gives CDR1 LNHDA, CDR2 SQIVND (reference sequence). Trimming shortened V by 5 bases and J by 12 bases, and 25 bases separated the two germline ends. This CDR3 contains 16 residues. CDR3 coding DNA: TGTGCCAGTAGTCCGAGCCTAGGACAGTTCTTTATAGAACTGTTTTTT. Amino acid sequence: CASSPSLGQFFIELFF.

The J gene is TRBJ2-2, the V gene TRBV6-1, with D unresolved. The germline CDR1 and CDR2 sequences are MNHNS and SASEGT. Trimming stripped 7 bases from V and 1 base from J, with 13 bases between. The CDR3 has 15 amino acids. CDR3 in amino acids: CASTLADVNTGELFF. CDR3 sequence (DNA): TGTGCCAGCACCTTAGCAGATGTGAACACCGGGGAGCTGTTTTTT.

The DNA for the CDR3 is TGTGCCAGCAGTCCCACCGGGACAGTTGAGACCCAGTACTTC. Amino acids: CASSPTGTVETQYF. This chain uses TRBV6-5 with TRBJ2-5; the match to TRBD1 covers 7 bases. Germline CDR1 and CDR2: MNHEY and SVGAGI. The CDR3 contains 14 residues. V shed 5 bases, J shed 5 bases, and the junction held 8 bases outside the gene matches.

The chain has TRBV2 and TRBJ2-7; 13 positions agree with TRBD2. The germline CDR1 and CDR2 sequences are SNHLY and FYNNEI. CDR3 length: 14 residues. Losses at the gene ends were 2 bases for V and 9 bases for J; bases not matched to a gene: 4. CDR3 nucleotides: TGTGCCAGCAGTGAAACTAGCGGGAGGGGGCGGCAGTACTTC. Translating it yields CASSETSGRGRQYF.

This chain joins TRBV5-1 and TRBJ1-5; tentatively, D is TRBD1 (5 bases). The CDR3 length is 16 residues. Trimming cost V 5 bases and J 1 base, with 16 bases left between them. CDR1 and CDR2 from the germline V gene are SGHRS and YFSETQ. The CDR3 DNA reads TGCGCCAGCAGGAAGTTCAGGGATGGAAGCAATCAGCCCCAGCATTTT. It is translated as CASRKFRDGSNQPQHF.

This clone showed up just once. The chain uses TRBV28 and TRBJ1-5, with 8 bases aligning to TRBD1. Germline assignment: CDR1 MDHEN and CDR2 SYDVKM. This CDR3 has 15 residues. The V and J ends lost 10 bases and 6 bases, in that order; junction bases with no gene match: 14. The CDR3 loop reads CATQARDRPIQPQHF. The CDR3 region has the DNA TGTGCCACCCAGGCTAGGGACAGGCCGATTCAGCCCCAGCATTTT.